The 32 T cell receptor beta chains listed next were all sequenced from one sample in a study of blood T cell repertoires in COVID-19. Libraries were prepared by immunoSEQ multiplex PCR; TCRdb keeps only in-frame clonotypes and omits some of them. Among some 250,000 clones listed, 84% were seen once. The material sequenced was peripheral blood. The source is a man in his 60s with acute or convalescent COVID-19.

The chain has TRBV5-1 and TRBJ1-3, with D perhaps TRBD1 (5 bases). Between the trimmed V and J ends, which lost 1 base and 13 bases, there was a span of 18 bases. There are 14 residues in the CDR3. Per germline, CDR1 SGHRS and CDR2 YFSETQ. The CDR3 sequence is CASSLQDRTGLIYF. The CDR3 region has the DNA TGCGCCAGCAGCTTGCAGGATAGGACGGGACTAATATATTTT.

V and J are TRBV19 and TRBJ1-4, with D uncertain. The CDR3 consists of 13 residues. V lost 4 bases to trimming and J lost 4 bases, with 7 bases between them. From germline, CDR1 is LNHDA and CDR2 SQIVND (reference sequence). The CDR3 nucleotides are TGTGCCAGTAGTAGACAAATTAATGAAAAACTGTTTTTT. It yields the protein CASSRQINEKLFF.

The chain joins TRBV27 to TRBJ2-5; D is perhaps TRBD2 (5 bases). Germline V gene sequence: CDR1 MNHEY, CDR2 SMNVEV (reference sequence). Between the trimmed V and J ends, which lost 5 bases and 2 bases, there was a span of 9 bases. This CDR3 region has 13 residues. The CDR3 loop reads CASSAPGQETQYF. CDR3 DNA: TGTGCCAGCAGTGCGCCGGGACAAGAGACCCAGTACTTC.

V is TRBV28 and J is TRBJ1-1; D is ambiguous. Trimming took 3 bases from V and 1 from J, leaving 15 bases between them. Germline CDR1 and CDR2: MDHEN and SYDVKM. CDR3 length: 16 residues. The CDR3 DNA reads TGTGCCAGCAGTTTGAGACAACCCCTGGGGAACACTGAAGCTTTCTTT. As protein: CASSLRQPLGNTEAFF.

The chain links TRBV27 to TRBJ2-2; a weak D match, TRBD2 (7 bases). Germline loops: CDR1 MNHEY, CDR2 SMNVEV (reference sequence). The CDR3 runs 18 residues. V lost 2 bases and J 7 bases, leaving 23 bases between the germline ends. The CDR3 bases are TGTGCCAGCAGTTTAGAATCCGGGGGGCCCGAAGTTAACGGGGAGCTGTTTTTT. This sequence encodes CASSLESGGPEVNGELFF.

This chain joins TRBV7-9 and TRBJ2-3; the D is unclear. V lost 5 bases and J 0 bases, leaving 6 bases between the germline ends. Per the germline V gene, CDR1 is SEHNR and CDR2 is FQNEAQ (reference sequence). The length of the CDR3 is 13 residues. CDR3: CASSLISTDTQYF. CDR3 bases: TGTGCCAGCAGCCTAATAAGCACAGATACGCAGTATTTT.

The chain has TRBV2 and TRBJ2-1, with TRBD2 identical over 9 bases. V shed 5 bases, J shed 8 bases, and the junction held 7 bases outside the gene matches. There are 14 residues in the CDR3. From germline, CDR1 is SNHLY and CDR2 FYNNEI. This CDR3 is CASSNSGGGYEQFF. As DNA, the CDR3 is TGTGCCAGCAGTAATAGCGGGGGAGGATATGAGCAGTTCTTC.

This sequence joins TRBV7-3 and TRBJ2-5; no firm D call. Germline CDR1 and CDR2: SGHTA and FQGTGA. This CDR3 contains 14 residues. V was shortened by 6 bases and J by 2 bases, with 13 bases between the two germline ends. In DNA form, the CDR3 reads TGTGCCAGCAGTCCAAGCCGCTCTCAAGAGACCCAGTACTTC. Translation: CASSPSRSQETQYF.

This chain joins TRBV9 and TRBJ2-7; D may be TRBD1 (5 bases). CDR1 and CDR2 from the germline V gene are SGDLS and YYNGEE. The CDR3 is 17 amino acids. The ends were cut back, 4 bases at V and 4 bases at J, with 24 bases in the middle. This chain's CDR3 is CASSPEPRQGVRYEQYF. The CDR3 region has the DNA TGTGCCAGCAGCCCTGAACCCCGGCAGGGCGTTCGTTACGAGCAGTACTTC.

V and J are TRBV5-1 and TRBJ1-4, with 8 nucleotides matching TRBD1. CDR1 SGHRS and CDR2 YFSETQ come from the germline V gene. The CDR3 extends over 14 amino acids. Losses at the gene ends were 0 bases for V and 8 bases for J; bases not matched to a gene: 3. The CDR3 DNA is TGCGCCAGCAGCTTGGCAGGGGGCGAGGAAAAACTGTTTTTT. This sequence encodes CASSLAGGEEKLFF.

The V and J genes are TRBV9 and TRBJ1-5; TRBD1 might be the D (6 bases). Between the trimmed V and J ends, which lost 1 base and 4 bases, there was a span of 9 bases. Germline V gene sequence: CDR1 SGDLS, CDR2 YYNGEE. There are 14 residues in the CDR3. The CDR3 reads CASSVRDKNQPQHF. Written as DNA, the CDR3 is TGTGCCAGCAGCGTACGGGACAAGAATCAGCCCCAGCATTTT.

The chain has TRBV30 and TRBJ1-5, with D perhaps TRBD1 (5 bases). The CDR3 length is 14 residues. CDR1 GTSNPN and CDR2 SVGIG come from the germline V gene (reference sequence). Trimming cost V 2 bases and J 2 bases, with 10 bases left between them. CDR3 sequence: CAWSLRGGNQPQHF. CDR3 coding DNA: TGTGCCTGGAGTCTTAGGGGTGGCAATCAGCCCCAGCATTTT.

The V and J genes are TRBV21-1 and TRBJ2-4; TRBD1 was called by the table and not checked on the DNA. TRBV21-1 is an annotated pseudogene. The CDR3 sequence is 10 residues long. CDR3 sequence: CASSRQSSNF. In DNA, the CDR3 is TGTGCCAGCAGCCGCCAGTCATCGAACTTC.

The V gene is TRBV7-3, the J gene TRBJ2-3; 8 bases line up with TRBD2. V shed 5 bases, J shed 1 base, and the junction held 8 bases outside the gene matches. The CDR3 is 16 amino acids. Germline assignment: CDR1 SGHTA and CDR2 FQGTGA. CDR3 sequence (DNA): TGTGCCAGCAGCCTCTCCGGGACTAGGGGCACAGATACGCAGTATTTT. This gives the protein CASSLSGTRGTDTQYF.

The chain uses TRBV4-2 and TRBJ1-5, with D possibly TRBD1 on 6 matching bases. V was clipped by 0 bases and J by 7 bases, with 13 bases between them. CDR3 size: 15 residues. The germline CDR1 and CDR2 sequences are LGHNA and YNFKEQ. CDR3 nucleotide sequence: TGTGCCAGCAGCCAAGACTTGGGGGCTGAGCAGCCCCAGCATTTT. Its translation: CASSQDLGAEQPQHF.

This clone was counted only a few times. V and J are TRBV6-2 or TRBV6-3 and TRBJ2-7; 9 positions agree with TRBD2. Germline V gene data show CDR1 as MNHEY and CDR2 as SVGEGT. Losses at the gene ends were 5 bases for V and 2 bases for J; bases not matched to a gene: 10. This CDR3 contains 16 residues. CDR3 region: CASSGQTGTSPYEQYF. DNA of the CDR3: TGTGCCAGCAGTGGGCAAACTGGGACTAGCCCCTACGAGCAGTACTTC.

In this sample, this clone turned up once. The chain has TRBV7-3 and TRBJ2-1; D possibly corresponds to TRBD2 (7 bases). The CDR3 totals 16 residues. Germline CDR1 is SGHTA and CDR2 is FQGTGA. The V end lost 5 bases, the J end lost 7 bases, and 21 bases lay between the germline ends. CDR3: CASSPQGGGRWNEQFF. DNA of the CDR3: TGTGCCAGCAGCCCTCAGGGCGGGGGCAGGTGGAATGAGCAGTTCTTC.

Worth noting for this clone: Other DNA sequences of this sample code for an identical CDR3. The chain carries TRBV10-3 and TRBJ1-1; 7 positions agree with TRBD1. V was clipped by 8 bases and J by 0 bases; unmatched bases: 3. The CDR3 has 13 residues. The germline V gene encodes CDR1 ENHRY and CDR2 SYGVKD. The CDR3 reads CAIRQGVNTEAFF. In DNA form, the CDR3 reads TGTGCCATCCGACAGGGAGTGAACACTGAAGCTTTCTTT.

V and J are TRBV19 and TRBJ2-2; 7 bases line up with TRBD1. Trimming cost V 4 bases and J 5 bases; bases outside gene matches: 7. CDR3 length: 15 amino acids. CDR1 LNHDA and CDR2 SQIVND come from the germline V gene (reference sequence). This chain's CDR3 is CASSTAGGRTGELFF. CDR3 nucleotides: TGTGCCAGTAGTACGGCAGGGGGAAGGACCGGGGAGCTGTTTTTT.

This chain connects TRBV12-5 to TRBJ1-4; D is unclear. Germline assignment: CDR1 LGHNT and CDR2 FRNRAP. CDR3 size: 14 residues. The germline V and J ends were trimmed by 9 bases and 0 bases, with 11 bases remaining between them. CDR3 residues: CASARETTNEKLFF. CDR3 DNA: TGTGCTAGCGCTAGAGAAACAACTAATGAAAAACTGTTTTTT.

The V and J genes are TRBV27 and TRBJ2-7; weak D call: TRBD1 (5 bases). Deletions cut 2 bases from V and 6 bases from J, with 14 bases between. CDR1 is MNHEY, CDR2 SMNVEV, per germline (reference sequence). CDR3 length: 14 amino acids. CDR3 residues: CASSLIGQGSEQYF. The CDR3 bases are TGTGCCAGCAGTTTAATTGGGCAGGGATCCGAGCAGTACTTC.

This clone was picked up one time. The chain joins TRBV24-1 to TRBJ2-3, with 10 bases matching TRBD1. The germline V gene encodes CDR1 KGHDR and CDR2 SFDVKD. With 9 bases clipped from V and 1 base from J, the junction kept 0 bases outside the gene matches. The CDR3 totals 13 residues. The chain's CDR3 is CATGTGGTDTQYF. DNA for the CDR3: TGTGCCACCGGGACAGGGGGCACAGATACGCAGTATTTT.

The chain employs TRBV4-1 and TRBJ2-7, with 7 bases identical to TRBD2. The CDR3 runs to 13 residues. Trimming took 5 bases from V and 0 from J; bases not matched to a gene: 1. Per the germline V gene, CDR1 is MGHRA and CDR2 is YSYEKL. CDR3 nucleotides: TGCGCCAGCAGCTGGGACTACTCCTACGAGCAGTACTTC. This codes for CASSWDYSYEQYF.

This clone has just one count. The rearrangement links TRBV14 to TRBJ2-7; TRBD2 aligns across 7 bases. The CDR3 sequence is 15 residues long. With V trimmed by 4 bases and J by 4 bases, 10 bases remained unmatched. Germline loops: CDR1 SGHDN, CDR2 FVKESK. The CDR3 bases are TGTGCCAGCAGCCGATCAGGGCAGGGAGGGTACGAGCAGTACTTC. Its protein product is CASSRSGQGGYEQYF.

The chain employs TRBV2 and TRBJ1-2; no reliable D call. The CDR3 loop spans 14 amino acids. Trimming cost V 1 base and J 8 bases, with 14 bases left between them. The germline gives CDR1 SNHLY, CDR2 FYNNEI. The CDR3 nucleotides are TGTGCCAGCAGTGAAGAACGGGGAACAGAGGGCTACACCTTC. It encodes CASSEERGTEGYTF.

The V and J genes are TRBV28 and TRBJ2-7; 11 bases align to TRBD1. The J segment lost 4 bases and the V segment lost 4 bases, leaving 6 bases of the junction unmatched. Germline V gene sequence: CDR1 MDHEN, CDR2 SYDVKM. CDR3 length equals 15 residues. This CDR3 reads CASSYVGTGGYEQYF. The CDR3, as DNA: TGTGCCAGCAGTTACGTGGGGACAGGGGGGTACGAGCAGTACTTC.

This chain uses TRBV7-2 with TRBJ2-7, with TRBD2 matching 10 bases. The junction had 9 bases not matched to a gene; V was cut back by 4 bases and J by 3 bases. The CDR3 is 16 amino acids. The germline V gene encodes CDR1 SGHTA and CDR2 FQGNSA. CDR3 sequence: CASSSTLAGDYYEQYF. The DNA for the CDR3 is TGTGCCAGCAGCTCCACCCTAGCGGGAGATTACTACGAGCAGTACTTC. Using reference TRBV7-2 and TRBJ2-7 for the parts outside the CDR3, the full variable domain is GAGVSQSPSNKVTEKGKDVELRCDPISGHTALYWYRQSLGQGLEFLIYFQGNSAPDKSGLPSDRFSAERTGGSVSTLTIQRTQQEDSAVYLCASSSTLAGDYYEQYFGPGTRLTVT.

The chain recombines TRBV29-1 with TRBJ1-1, with a tentative D call TRBD1 (5 bases). This CDR3 region has 14 residues. CDR1 is SQVTM and CDR2 is ANQGSEA in the germline V gene. Trimming stripped 4 bases from V and 2 bases from J, with 14 bases between. The CDR3 DNA is TGCAGCGTTGGTGGGCGGGGGGGTAACACTGAAGCTTTCTTT. This translates into CSVGGRGGNTEAFF.

The chain employs TRBV6-6 and TRBJ2-2; 7 nucleotides align to TRBD1. V lost 2 bases to trimming and J lost 6 bases; unmatched junction nucleotides: 6. CDR3 length: 15 amino acids. Germline V gene sequence: CDR1 MNHNY, CDR2 SVGAGI (reference sequence). The CDR3, as DNA: TGTGCCAGCAGTTACAGGACAGGTAGATCCGGGGAGCTGTTTTTT. This translates into CASSYRTGRSGELFF.

The gene calls are TRBV9 and TRBJ2-7, with a possible D match to TRBD2 (5 bases). V was cut by 2 bases and J by 2 bases, with 14 bases left in between. The germline V gene has CDR1 SGDLS and CDR2 YYNGEE. This CDR3 comprises 15 residues. The CDR3 here is CASSVGGGSPYEQYF. The CDR3 DNA sequence: TGTGCCAGCAGCGTCGGAGGTGGGTCTCCCTACGAGCAGTACTTC.

Written as DNA, the CDR3 is TGCGCCAGCAGCCCAGGTGGGTGGCAAGAGACCCAGTACTTC. It codes for CASSPGGWQETQYF. The chain joins TRBV5-1 to TRBJ2-5; no definite D call. Germline-derived CDR1 and CDR2 are SGHRS and YFSETQ. The CDR3 is 14 amino acids. Trimming took 4 bases from V and 2 from J, leaving 12 bases between them.

The chain carries TRBV7-2 and TRBJ2-7; 10 bases are shared with TRBD1. Unmatched junction bases numbered 2, after V lost 1 base and J lost 2 bases. The CDR3 loop spans 15 amino acids. CDR1 is SGHTA, CDR2 FQGNSA, per germline. This CDR3 reads CASSLGDRGPYEQYF. The CDR3 DNA follows: TGTGCCAGCAGCTTAGGGGACAGGGGCCCCTACGAGCAGTACTTC.